The 30 T cell receptor beta chains given below trace back to one sample, sequenced in a study of Ad26.COV2.S vaccination and SARS-CoV-2 variants. The treatment is: 15 to 20 received Ad26.COV2.S at low or high dose, single or two shots; about 5 received placebo; per-sample allocation not given. Samples analyzed were those drawn on day 63 after the first vaccine or placebo injection. Profiled with immunoSEQ multiplex PCR; TCRdb holds only in-frame clones, not every one. The sample has approximately 460,000 clones; about 88% are singletons. This specimen consisted of peripheral blood, obtained in a trial of Ad26.COV2.S vaccine versus placebo. The origin of the receptors is a person between 18 and 65 years old who received the Ad26.COV2.S COVID-19 vaccine or a placebo.

The table lists this clone with a few counts. The J gene is TRBJ1-3, the V gene TRBV28, with a possible D match to TRBD1 (6 bases). V was shortened by 6 bases and J by 10 bases, with 19 bases between the two germline ends. CDR3 size: 14 residues. The germline gives CDR1 MDHEN, CDR2 SYDVKM. The CDR3 DNA reads as TGTGCCAGCAGCACGACAGGATACCAAACGACCATATATTTT. It is translated as CASSTTGYQTTIYF.

This rearrangement joins TRBV27 to TRBJ1-1; D is unclear. The V gene lost 5 bases and the J gene lost 2 bases, with 9 bases spanning the gap. Germline assignment: CDR1 MNHEY and CDR2 SMNVEV (reference sequence). The CDR3 contains 13 residues. CDR3 sequence: CASSPWANTEAFF. The CDR3 region has the DNA TGTGCCAGCAGTCCCTGGGCCAACACTGAAGCTTTCTTT.

The chain is built from TRBV10-3 and TRBJ1-6; D is unresolved. In germline, CDR1 is ENHRY, CDR2 SYGVKD. The V gene lost 0 bases and the J gene lost 6 bases, with 15 bases spanning the gap. The CDR3 totals 17 residues. CDR3 residues: CAISESLNKPANSPLHF. The DNA of the CDR3 is TGTGCCATCAGTGAGTCGTTAAATAAACCGGCTAATTCACCCCTCCACTTT.

The chain recombines TRBV7-9 with TRBJ2-5; D might be TRBD2 (6 bases). CDR1 is SEHNR and CDR2 is FQNEAQ in the germline V gene (reference sequence). V lost 0 bases to trimming and J lost 2 bases, with 10 bases between them. The CDR3 extends over 15 amino acids. The CDR3 sequence is CASSLASRGQETQYF. The CDR3 coding sequence is TGTGCCAGCAGCTTAGCGTCTCGGGGGCAAGAGACCCAGTACTTC.

V gene TRBV12-3 or TRBV12-4 combines with J gene TRBJ1-1; perhaps TRBD1 as D (5 bases). V dropped 6 bases and J dropped 1 base, with 9 bases sitting between them. CDR3 length: 13 residues. The CDR3 loop is CASSRDWNTEAFF. For the CDR3, the DNA is TGTGCCAGCAGCCGGGACTGGAACACTGAAGCTTTCTTT.

The chain recombines TRBV6-5 with TRBJ2-4; D remains ambiguous. V shed 6 bases and J shed 9 bases, with 15 bases lying between them. From germline, CDR1 is MNHEY and CDR2 SVGAGI. This CDR3 has 13 residues. The CDR3 reads CASRPTGSGIQYF. CDR3 coding DNA: TGTGCCAGCAGGCCGACCGGGTCCGGCATTCAGTACTTC.

CDR3 sequence: CATSRKVGGYTF. CDR3 sequence (DNA): TGTGCCACCAGCAGGAAGGTGGGTGGCTACACCTTC. The gene calls are TRBV15 and TRBJ1-2; D is unclear. Trimming shortened V by 3 bases and J by 7 bases, and 9 bases separated the two germline ends. The CDR3 runs 12 residues. Germline V gene sequence: CDR1 LNHNV, CDR2 YYDKDF (reference sequence).

The rearrangement uses TRBV11-2 and TRBJ1-6; D gene uncertain. Deletions cut 4 bases from V and 7 bases from J, with 8 bases between. In germline, CDR1 is SGHAT, CDR2 FQNNGV. CDR3 length: 13 amino acids. Here the CDR3 reads CASSSTENSPLHF. The CDR3 DNA follows: TGTGCCAGCAGCTCTACCGAGAATTCACCCCTCCACTTT.

The J gene is TRBJ1-5, the V gene TRBV28; the match to TRBD1 covers 9 bases. CDR3 length: 15 amino acids. The germline V gene has CDR1 MDHEN and CDR2 SYDVKM. V trimming: 6 bases; J trimming: 5 bases; junction bases outside the gene matches: 8. The CDR3 reads CASRGQGSFYQPQHF. The CDR3 coding sequence is TGTGCCAGCAGGGGACAGGGTAGCTTTTATCAGCCCCAGCATTTT.

This chain links TRBV27 with TRBJ2-3; D gene unclear. The germline V and J ends were trimmed by 9 bases and 1 base, with 11 bases remaining between them. The germline V gene encodes CDR1 MNHEY and CDR2 SMNVEV (reference sequence). The CDR3 has 13 residues. In DNA form, the CDR3 reads TGTGCCAGTTGGGGTGGGCGCACAGATACGCAGTATTTT. It specifies CASWGGRTDTQYF.

In this sample, this clone turned up once. This chain links TRBV6-5 with TRBJ2-7, with 8 bases lining up with TRBD1. CDR3 length: 14 residues. The V segment lost 6 bases and the J segment 2 bases; nucleotides outside the gene matches: 6. CDR1 and CDR2 (germline): MNHEY, SVGAGI. CDR3 in amino acids: CASSYGQGPYEQYF. In nucleotides, the CDR3 is TGTGCCAGCAGCTACGGACAGGGACCCTACGAGCAGTACTTC.

The chain uses TRBV5-6 and TRBJ2-3; unclear D gene. Trimming took off 0 bases at V and 7 bases at J, with 3 bases between the two ends. CDR1 SGHDT and CDR2 YYEEEE come from the germline V gene. This CDR3 contains 11 residues. The DNA for the CDR3 is TGTGCCAGCAGCTTGGCTAATACGCAGTATTTT. Protein sequence: CASSLANTQYF.

The chain combines TRBV7-2 with TRBJ1-2; no clear D gene. The germline V gene encodes CDR1 SGHTA and CDR2 FQGNSA. The CDR3 is 14 residues long. V was cut by 5 bases and J by 0 bases, with 10 bases left in between. This CDR3 reads CASSLGLANYGYTF. As DNA, the CDR3 is TGTGCCAGCAGCCTGGGGTTAGCTAACTATGGCTACACCTTC. The full variable domain, completed using reference TRBV7-2 and TRBJ1-2, is GAGVSQSPSNKVTEKGKDVELRCDPISGHTALYWYRQSLGQGLEFLIYFQGNSAPDKSGLPSDRFSAERTGGSVSTLTIQRTQQEDSAVYLCASSLGLANYGYTFGSGTRLTVV.

This clone was counted once. V usage is TRBV18 and J usage is TRBJ1-5; 9 nucleotides agree with TRBD1. In germline, CDR1 is KGHSH, CDR2 LQKENI. The CDR3 totals 14 residues. Trimming at V came to 3 bases and at J to 7 bases, leaving 4 bases not matched to a gene. CDR3 in DNA: TGTGCCAGCTCACCGTCGGACAGGGGACAGCCCCAGCATTTT. It yields the protein CASSPSDRGQPQHF.

The V call is TRBV28, the J call TRBJ1-2, with D perhaps TRBD1 (5 bases). CDR3 length equals 15 residues. Germline assignment: CDR1 MDHEN and CDR2 SYDVKM. Trimming took 6 bases from V and 0 from J, leaving 14 bases between them. CDR3 bases: TGTGCCAGCAGCTTCCAGGGCAGAGCTAACTATGGCTACACCTTC. As protein: CASSFQGRANYGYTF.

This chain uses TRBV15 with TRBJ2-1; the match to TRBD1 covers 8 bases. This CDR3 contains 15 residues. J gave up 5 bases and V 8 bases, and 11 bases lay outside the gene matches. Germline lookup yields CDR1 LNHNV and CDR2 YYDKDF (reference sequence). CDR3: CATAPDRVRDNEQFF. For the CDR3, the DNA is TGTGCCACCGCCCCGGACAGGGTGCGAGACAATGAGCAGTTCTTC. Complete variable domain (other parts from reference TRBV15 and TRBJ2-1): DAMVIQNPRYQVTQFGKPVTLSCSQTLNHNVMYWYQQKSSQAPKLLFHYYDKDFNNEADTPDNFQSRRPNTSFCFLDIRSPGLGDTAMYLCATAPDRVRDNEQFFGPGTRLTVL.

This chain joins TRBV6-5 and TRBJ2-1; 9 positions match TRBD1. The CDR3 has 14 residues. Germline V gene sequence: CDR1 MNHEY, CDR2 SVGAGI. V gave up 8 bases and J gave up 7 bases; unmatched junction bases: 9. CDR3 region: CASGRDRDGNEQFF. CDR3 coding DNA: TGTGCCAGCGGCCGGGACAGGGATGGAAATGAGCAGTTCTTC.

This rearrangement joins TRBV28 to TRBJ1-3; 10 positions match TRBD1. The germline CDR1 and CDR2 sequences are MDHEN and SYDVKM. This CDR3 contains 17 residues. V was pared by 5 bases and J by 3 bases, with 10 bases of the junction left unmatched. The CDR3 reads CASSGTGVSPLGNTIYF. The CDR3 coding sequence is TGTGCCAGCAGTGGGACAGGGGTCTCCCCTCTTGGAAACACCATATATTTT.

V and J are TRBV7-9 and TRBJ1-4, with D possibly TRBD1 on 5 matching bases. Per germline, CDR1 SEHNR and CDR2 FQNEAQ (reference sequence). The V end was cut by 1 base, the J end by 3 bases, with 12 bases between. This CDR3 has 16 residues. The CDR3 spells CASSLGRGSANEKLFF. CDR3 DNA: TGTGCCAGCAGCTTAGGGCGGGGCTCGGCTAATGAAAAACTGTTTTTT.

This chain links TRBV11-2 with TRBJ1-6; possible D gene TRBD1, 6 bases. The CDR3 is 16 amino acids. CDR1 is SGHAT and CDR2 is FQNNGV in the germline V gene. Deletions cut 3 bases from V and 7 bases from J, with 16 bases between. The CDR3 DNA is TGTGCCAGCAGCTTGGGCAGGGGAGTGCGGAATTCACCCCTCCACTTT. Protein: CASSLGRGVRNSPLHF.

The rearrangement joins TRBV7-9 to TRBJ2-7; no definite D call. The V end was cut by 3 bases, the J end by 3 bases, with 6 bases between. CDR3 length: 12 residues. Germline loops: CDR1 SEHNR, CDR2 FQNEAQ (reference sequence). Written as DNA, the CDR3 is TGTGCCAGCAGCTTGTGGATCTACGAGCAGTACTTC. Amino acid sequence: CASSLWIYEQYF.

V gene TRBV19 combines with J gene TRBJ2-1; the match to TRBD2 covers 7 bases. V dropped 4 bases and J dropped 7; count of bases not matched to a gene: 7. CDR3 size: 14 residues. Germline assignment: CDR1 LNHDA and CDR2 SQIVND (reference sequence). The CDR3 loop is CASSRPGLRNEQFF. In DNA form, the CDR3 reads TGTGCCAGTAGTAGGCCGGGACTACGGAATGAGCAGTTCTTC.

A note on this clone: Other DNA sequences in this sample translate to the same CDR3. V is TRBV18 and J is TRBJ2-5; no clear D gene. Looked up from germline, CDR1 is KGHSH and CDR2 is LQKENI. The CDR3 is made up of 12 amino acids. V was trimmed by 1 base and J by 1 base, leaving 1 base between them. As DNA, the CDR3 is TGTGCCAGCTCACCACGCCAAGAGACCCAGTACTTC. It encodes CASSPRQETQYF.

V is TRBV11-1 and J is TRBJ2-7; no clear D gene. Germline CDR1 and CDR2: SGHAT and FQDESV (reference sequence). CDR3 length: 13 residues. Trimming removed 3 bases at V and 9 bases at J, with 15 bases between. The CDR3 is CASSFPGLLWQYF. CDR3 DNA: TGTGCCAGCAGCTTTCCCGGGCTACTGTGGCAGTACTTC.

CDR3 nucleotides: TGTGCCAGCAGTTACTCAGCGGGGGCCGGGGCCAACGTCCTGACTTTC. Translated: CASSYSAGAGANVLTF. This rearrangement joins TRBV6-5 to TRBJ2-6; 8 bases map to TRBD2. The CDR3 length is 16 residues. The germline V gene has CDR1 MNHEY and CDR2 SVGAGI. J lost 4 bases, V lost 0 bases, and 2 bases had no gene match.

This chain joins TRBV4-1 and TRBJ1-2; TRBD1 might be the D (6 bases). The V end lost 1 base, the J end lost 5 bases, and 14 bases lay between the germline ends. CDR1 is MGHRA and CDR2 is YSYEKL in the germline V gene. The CDR3 is 15 amino acids. CDR3 nucleotide sequence: TGCGCCAGCAGCCAAGCCGGGACGGGGGCGTATGGCTACACCTTC. This sequence encodes CASSQAGTGAYGYTF.

The gene calls are TRBV2 and TRBJ1-1; D ambiguous. The V gene lost 3 bases and the J gene lost 4 bases, with 3 bases spanning the gap. The CDR3 loop spans 11 amino acids. CDR1 and CDR2 from the germline V gene are SNHLY and FYNNEI. As DNA, the CDR3 is TGTGCCAGCAGTGATTTCACTGAAGCTTTCTTT. It encodes CASSDFTEAFF.

CDR3 sequence: CASSPGGSGNQPQHF. CDR3 bases: TGTGCCAGCAGTCCTGGGGGCAGTGGCAATCAGCCCCAGCATTTT. V usage is TRBV6-5 and J usage is TRBJ1-5, with D perhaps matching TRBD1 (6 bases). The CDR3 is 15 amino acids. The germline CDR1 and CDR2 sequences are MNHEY and SVGAGI. Trimming removed 5 bases from V and 2 bases from J, with 13 bases in between.

The chain uses TRBV6-2 or TRBV6-3 and TRBJ2-1; tentatively, D is TRBD2 (5 bases). This CDR3 is 13 amino acids long. Germline loops: CDR1 MNHEY, CDR2 SVGEGT. Trimming removed 5 bases from V and 3 bases from J, with 8 bases in between. In DNA, the CDR3 is TGTGCCAGCAGTCCCGACTACTACAATGAGCAGTTCTTC. This gives the protein CASSPDYYNEQFF.

This chain joins TRBV11-2 and TRBJ2-1; D is perhaps TRBD2 (5 bases). Trimming shortened V by 5 bases and J by 3 bases, and 11 bases separated the two germline ends. Germline values: CDR1 SGHAT, CDR2 FQNNGV. This CDR3 has 14 amino acids. As DNA, the CDR3 is TGTGCCAGCAGCCCAGAGCGGAACTACAATGAGCAGTTCTTC. Amino acid sequence: CASSPERNYNEQFF. The complete variable domain, with remaining parts taken from reference TRBV11-2 and TRBJ2-1, reads EAGVAQSPRYKIIEKRQSVAFWCNPISGHATLYWYQQILGQGPKLLIQFQNNGVVDDSQLPKDRFSAERLKGVDSTLKIQPAKLEDSAVYLCASSPERNYNEQFFGPGTRLTVL.